This TCR beta chain was sequenced during a study of blood T cell repertoires in COVID-19. Profiling relied on immunoSEQ multiplex PCR, and the TCRdb table lists in-frame clones only, not all of them. The table shows roughly 40,000 clones, with 85% to 90% occurring only once. CDR1 is SGHTA, CDR2 FQGNSA, per germline. There are 15 residues in the CDR3. The V end lost 7 bases, the J end lost 7 bases, and 20 bases lay between the germline ends. Sample: peripheral blood. This receptor was identified in a man aged 70 or older with acute or convalescent COVID-19. The rearrangement uses TRBV7-2 and TRBJ2-1; D may be TRBD1 (6 bases). CDR3 protein: CASTQRGARGNEQFF. CDR3 in DNA: TGTGCCAGCACGCAAAGGGGAGCGAGGGGGAATGAGCAGTTCTTC.